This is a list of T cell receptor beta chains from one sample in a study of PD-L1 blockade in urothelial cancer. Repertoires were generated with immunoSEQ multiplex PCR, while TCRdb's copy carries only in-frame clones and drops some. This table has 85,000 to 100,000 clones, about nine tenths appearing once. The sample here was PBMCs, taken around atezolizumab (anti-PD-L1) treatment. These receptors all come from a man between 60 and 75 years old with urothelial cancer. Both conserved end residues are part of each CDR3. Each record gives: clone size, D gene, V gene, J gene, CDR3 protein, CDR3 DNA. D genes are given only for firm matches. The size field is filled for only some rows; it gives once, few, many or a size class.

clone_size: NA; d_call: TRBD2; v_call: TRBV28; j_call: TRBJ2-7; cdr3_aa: CASSPGGSGRAHEQYF; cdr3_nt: TGTGCCAGCAGTCCCGGTGGTAGCGGGAGGGCCCACGAGCAGTACTTC
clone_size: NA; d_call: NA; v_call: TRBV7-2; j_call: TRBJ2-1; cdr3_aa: CASSFAGRFNEQFF; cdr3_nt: TGTGCCAGCAGCTTCGCGGGACGGTTCAATGAGCAGTTCTTC
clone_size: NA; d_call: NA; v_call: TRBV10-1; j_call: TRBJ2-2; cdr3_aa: CASSETGYSGELFF; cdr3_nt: TGCGCCAGCAGTGAGACAGGTTATTCCGGGGAGCTGTTTTTT
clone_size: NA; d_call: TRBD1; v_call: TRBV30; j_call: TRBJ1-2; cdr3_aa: CAWSRKQGARGYTF; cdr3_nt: TGTGCCTGGAGCCGAAAACAGGGGGCAAGGGGCTACACCTTC
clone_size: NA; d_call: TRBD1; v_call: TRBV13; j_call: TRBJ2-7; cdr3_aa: CASSFNRGHAQYF; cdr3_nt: TGTGCCAGCAGCTTCAACAGGGGGCACGCTCAGTACTTC
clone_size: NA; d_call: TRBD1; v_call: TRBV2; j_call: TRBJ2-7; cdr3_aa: CASISGTGIYEQYF; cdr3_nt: TGTGCCAGCATTTCCGGGACAGGGATATACGAGCAGTACTTC
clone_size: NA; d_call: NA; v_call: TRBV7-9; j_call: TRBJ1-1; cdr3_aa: CASSLDRGAFF; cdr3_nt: TGTGCCAGCAGCTTGGATCGAGGAGCTTTCTTT
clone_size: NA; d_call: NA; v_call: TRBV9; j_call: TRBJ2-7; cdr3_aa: CASSASGSFYEQYF; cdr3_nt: TGTGCCAGCAGCGCTTCCGGGTCCTTCTACGAGCAGTACTTC
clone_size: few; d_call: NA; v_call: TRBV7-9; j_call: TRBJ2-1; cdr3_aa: CASSLIGGSYNEQFF; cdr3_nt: TGTGCCAGCAGCTTAATCGGGGGCTCCTACAATGAGCAGTTCTTC
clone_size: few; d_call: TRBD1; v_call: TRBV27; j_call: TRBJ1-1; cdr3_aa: CASTATGLRTEAFF; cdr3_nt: TGTGCCAGCACTGCGACAGGGCTGAGAACTGAAGCTTTCTTT
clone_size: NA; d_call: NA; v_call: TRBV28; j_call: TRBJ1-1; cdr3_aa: CAALGGRDTEAFF; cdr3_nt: TGTGCCGCCCTCGGGGGGCGCGACACTGAAGCTTTCTTT
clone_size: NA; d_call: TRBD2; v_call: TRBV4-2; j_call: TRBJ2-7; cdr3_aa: CASSQGGDSYEQYF; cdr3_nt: TGTGCCAGCAGCCAGGGGGGGGACTCCTACGAGCAGTACTTC
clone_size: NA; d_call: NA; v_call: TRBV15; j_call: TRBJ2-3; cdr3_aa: CATSRGPALAAPSQYF; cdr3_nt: TGTGCCACCAGCAGAGGCCCGGCCCTGGCGGCCCCCTCGCAGTATTTT
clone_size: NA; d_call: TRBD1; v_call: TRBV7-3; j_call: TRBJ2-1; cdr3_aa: CASSRTGQGSDEQFF; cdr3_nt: TGTGCCAGCAGCCGGACTGGACAGGGTTCGGATGAGCAGTTCTTC
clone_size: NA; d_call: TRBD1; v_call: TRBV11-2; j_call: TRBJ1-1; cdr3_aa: CASSLVTGETEAFF; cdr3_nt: TGTGCCAGCAGCTTAGTTACAGGGGAGACTGAAGCTTTCTTT
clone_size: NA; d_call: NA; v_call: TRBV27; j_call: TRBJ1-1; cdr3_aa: CASSLGLDTEAFF; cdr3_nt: TGTGCCAGCAGTTTGGGACTGGACACTGAAGCTTTCTTT
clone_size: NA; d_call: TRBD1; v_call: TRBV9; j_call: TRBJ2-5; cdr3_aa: CASSVGDRVEETQYF; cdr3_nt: TGTGCCAGCAGCGTAGGGGACAGGGTTGAAGAGACCCAGTACTTC
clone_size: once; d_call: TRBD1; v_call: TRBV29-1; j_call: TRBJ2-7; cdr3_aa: CSVTPDRVGEQYF; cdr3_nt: TGCAGCGTTACCCCCGACAGGGTGGGAGAGCAGTACTTC
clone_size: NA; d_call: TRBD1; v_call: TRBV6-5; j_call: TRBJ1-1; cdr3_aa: CASSYWTGTEAFF; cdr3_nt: TGTGCCAGCAGTTACTGGACAGGCACTGAAGCTTTCTTT
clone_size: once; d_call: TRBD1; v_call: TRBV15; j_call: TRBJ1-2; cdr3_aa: CATSRDYGTGIRGYTF; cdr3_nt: TGTGCCACCAGCAGAGATTACGGGACAGGGATAAGGGGCTACACCTTC
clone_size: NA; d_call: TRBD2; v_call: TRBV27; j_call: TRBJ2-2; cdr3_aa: CASRGGLGHRTGELFF; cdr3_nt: TGTGCCAGCAGGGGAGGACTAGGCCATCGAACCGGGGAGCTGTTTTTT
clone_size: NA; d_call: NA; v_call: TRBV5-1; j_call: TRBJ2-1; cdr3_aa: CASSLFTGGENEQFF; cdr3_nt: TGCGCCAGCAGCTTGTTTACAGGGGGGGAGAATGAGCAGTTCTTC